This T cell receptor beta chain comes out of a study of cytotoxic CD8 clonotypes in ibrutinib-treated CLL. Study-wide context: After a median of approximately 68 months, some 14 patients stayed remitted and approximately 12 progressed; responses had been partial in about 24 and complete in 2. Response sampling came at median around twelve months of treatment, ranging about 6 to 40 months. Study-level results: Clonality at baseline surpassed age-matched healthy donors and tracked circulating CD8+ T-cell counts.

The V gene's germline CDR1 is SGHVS and CDR2 FQNEAQ. This CDR3 has 15 amino acids. V lost 2 bases to trimming and J lost 5 bases; unmatched junction nucleotides: 6. Notes on this clone: Its antigen remains unidentified.

Generated by immunoSEQ multiplex PCR, the TCRdb table keeps only in-frame clones and is missing some. The repertoire holds some 15,000 clones, with about 65% as singletons. The material sequenced was PBMCs, taken before ibrutinib treatment. This chain connects TRBV7-8 to TRBJ2-3; TRBD1 agrees at 8 bases. This clonotype was obtained from a human donor with chronic lymphocytic leukemia. In nucleotides, the CDR3 is TGTGCCAGCAGCTTAAAGACAGGGGATCGAGATACGCAGTATTTT. It codes for CASSLKTGDRDTQYF.